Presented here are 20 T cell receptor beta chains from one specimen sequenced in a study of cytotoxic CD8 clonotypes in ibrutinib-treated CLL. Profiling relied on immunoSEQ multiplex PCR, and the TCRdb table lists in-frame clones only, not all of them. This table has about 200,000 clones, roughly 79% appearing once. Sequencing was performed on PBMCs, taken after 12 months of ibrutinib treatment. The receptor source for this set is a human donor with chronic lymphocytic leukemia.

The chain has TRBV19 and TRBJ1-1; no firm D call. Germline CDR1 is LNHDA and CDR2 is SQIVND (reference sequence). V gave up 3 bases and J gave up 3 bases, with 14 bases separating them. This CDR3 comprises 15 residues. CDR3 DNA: TGTGCCAGTAGTATTTACATTTCCTCGGACACTGAAGCTTTCTTT. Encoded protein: CASSIYISSDTEAFF.

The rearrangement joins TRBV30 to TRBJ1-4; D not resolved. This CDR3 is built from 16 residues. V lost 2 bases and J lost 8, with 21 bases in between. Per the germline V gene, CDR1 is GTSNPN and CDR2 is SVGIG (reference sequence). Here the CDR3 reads CAWSTPGAPRQEKLFF. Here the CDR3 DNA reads TGTGCCTGGAGTACCCCCGGTGCCCCAAGGCAGGAAAAACTGTTTTTT. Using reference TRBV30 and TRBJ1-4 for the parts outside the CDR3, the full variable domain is SQTIHQWPATLVQPVGSPLSLECTVEGTSNPNLYWYRQAAGRGLQLLFYSVGIGQISSEVPQNLSASRPQDRQFILSSKKLLLSDSGFYLCAWSTPGAPRQEKLFFGSGTQLSVL.

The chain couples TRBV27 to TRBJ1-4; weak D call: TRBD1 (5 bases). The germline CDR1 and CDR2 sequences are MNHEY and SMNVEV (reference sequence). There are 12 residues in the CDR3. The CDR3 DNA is TGTGCTTCGGGACTGATTAATGAAAAACTGTTTTTT. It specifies CASGLINEKLFF.

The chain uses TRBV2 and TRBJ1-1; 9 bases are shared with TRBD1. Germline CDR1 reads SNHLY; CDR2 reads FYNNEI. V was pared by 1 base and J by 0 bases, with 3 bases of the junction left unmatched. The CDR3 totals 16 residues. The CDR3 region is CASSEGTGAMNTEAFF. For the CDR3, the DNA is TGTGCCAGCAGTGAAGGGACAGGGGCCATGAACACTGAAGCTTTCTTT.

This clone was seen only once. CDR3 in DNA: TGCGCCAGCAGCCCCTCGCCGGGACTAGCCGGCCGCGGCAATGAGCAGTTCTTC. It translates to CASSPSPGLAGRGNEQFF. The chain has TRBV5-1 and TRBJ2-1; 9 positions match TRBD2. Germline V gives CDR1 SGHRS, CDR2 YFSETQ. The CDR3 sequence is 18 residues long. With 4 bases clipped from V and 6 bases from J, the junction kept 17 bases outside the gene matches. Variable domain in full (rest from reference TRBV5-1 and TRBJ2-1): KAGVTQTPRYLIKTRGQQVTLSCSPISGHRSVSWYQQTPGQGLQFLFEYFSETQRNKGNFPGRFSGRQFSNSRSEMNVSTLELGDSALYLCASSPSPGLAGRGNEQFFGPGTRLTVL.

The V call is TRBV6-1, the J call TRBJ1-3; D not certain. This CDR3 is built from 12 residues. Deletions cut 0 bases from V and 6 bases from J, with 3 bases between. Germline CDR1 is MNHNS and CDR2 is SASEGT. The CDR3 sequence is CASSEAENTIYF. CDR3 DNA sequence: TGTGCCAGCAGTGAAGCGGAAAACACCATATATTTT.

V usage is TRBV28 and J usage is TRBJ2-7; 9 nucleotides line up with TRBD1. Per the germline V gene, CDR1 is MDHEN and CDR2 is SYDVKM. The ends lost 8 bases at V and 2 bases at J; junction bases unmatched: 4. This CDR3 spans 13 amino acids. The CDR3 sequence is CASGTGSPYEQYF. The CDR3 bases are TGTGCCAGCGGGACAGGGTCCCCCTACGAGCAGTACTTC.

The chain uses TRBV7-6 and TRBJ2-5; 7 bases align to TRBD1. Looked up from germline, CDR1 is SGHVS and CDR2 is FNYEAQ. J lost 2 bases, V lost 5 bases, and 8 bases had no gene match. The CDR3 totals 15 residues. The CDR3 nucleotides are TGTGCCAGCAGCGTCCGCTACAGGGGACAAGAGACCCAGTACTTC. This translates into CASSVRYRGQETQYF.

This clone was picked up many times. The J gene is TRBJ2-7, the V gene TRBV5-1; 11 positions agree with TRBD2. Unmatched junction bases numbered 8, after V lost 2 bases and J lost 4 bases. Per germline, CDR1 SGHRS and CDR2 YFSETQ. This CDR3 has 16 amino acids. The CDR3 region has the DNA TGCGCCAGCAGCTTTCTAGCGGGAGGCAACAAGTACGAGCAGTACTTC. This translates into CASSFLAGGNKYEQYF.

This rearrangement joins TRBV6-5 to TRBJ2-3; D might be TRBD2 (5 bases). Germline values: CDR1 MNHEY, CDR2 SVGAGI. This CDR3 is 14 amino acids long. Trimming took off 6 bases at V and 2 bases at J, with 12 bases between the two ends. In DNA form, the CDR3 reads TGTGCCAGCAGCCTCAGCGGATACACAGATACGCAGTATTTT. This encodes CASSLSGYTDTQYF.

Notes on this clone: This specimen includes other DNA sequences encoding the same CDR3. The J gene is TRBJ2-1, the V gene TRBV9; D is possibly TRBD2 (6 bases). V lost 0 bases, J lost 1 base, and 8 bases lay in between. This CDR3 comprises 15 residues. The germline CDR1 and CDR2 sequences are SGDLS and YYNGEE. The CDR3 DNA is TGTGCCAGCAGCGTAGAGGGAGGTTCCTACAATGAGCAGTTCTTC. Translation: CASSVEGGSYNEQFF.

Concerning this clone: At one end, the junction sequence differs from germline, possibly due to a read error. In DNA, the CDR3 is TGTGCCAGCAGCCTAGCGGGAGTAACAGATACGCAGTATTTT. This gives the protein CASSLAGVTDTQYF. The V call is TRBV7-9, the J call TRBJ2-3; 10 bases are shared with TRBD2. This CDR3 is 14 amino acids long. Germline V gene sequence: CDR1 SEHNR, CDR2 FQNEAQ (reference sequence). The whole variable domain, filled in from reference TRBV7-9 and TRBJ2-3, reads DTGVSQNPRHKITKRGQNVTFRCDPISEHNRLYWYRQTLGQGPEFLTYFQNEAQLEKSRLLSDRFSAERPKGSFSTLEIQRTEQGDSAMYLCASSLAGVTDTQYFGPGTRLTVL.

The CDR3 region has the DNA TGCGCCAGCAGCTTACCGGGACTAGCGGGGGGCGCGACCAATGAGCAGTTCTTC. This sequence encodes CASSLPGLAGGATNEQFF. The chain links TRBV5-1 to TRBJ2-1; TRBD2 agrees at 15 bases. In germline, CDR1 is SGHRS, CDR2 YFSETQ. The CDR3 is made up of 18 amino acids. The V and J ends lost 2 bases and 6 bases, in that order; junction bases with no gene match: 9.

CDR3 residues: CASSVVLGDGGYTF. CDR3 DNA: TGTGCCAGCAGCGTAGTTTTGGGGGACGGTGGCTACACCTTC. This chain connects TRBV9 to TRBJ1-2; maybe TRBD1 (5 bases). Germline CDR1 reads SGDLS; CDR2 reads YYNGEE. The CDR3 sequence is 14 residues long. Trimming stripped 0 bases from V and 7 bases from J, with 13 bases between.

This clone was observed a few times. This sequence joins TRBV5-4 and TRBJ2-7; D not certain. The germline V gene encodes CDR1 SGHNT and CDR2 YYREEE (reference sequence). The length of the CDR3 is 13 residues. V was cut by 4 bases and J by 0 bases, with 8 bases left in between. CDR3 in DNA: TGTGCCAGCAGCATTGACATCTCCTACGAGCAGTACTTC. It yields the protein CASSIDISYEQYF.

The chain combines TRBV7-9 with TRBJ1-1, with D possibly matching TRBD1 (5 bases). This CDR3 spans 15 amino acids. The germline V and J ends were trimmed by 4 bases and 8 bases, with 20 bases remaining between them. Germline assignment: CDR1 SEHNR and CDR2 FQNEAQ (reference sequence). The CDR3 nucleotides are TGTGCCAGCAGCTCCCGCCGAACGGGCAGGGCGGAAGCTTTCTTT. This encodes CASSSRRTGRAEAFF.

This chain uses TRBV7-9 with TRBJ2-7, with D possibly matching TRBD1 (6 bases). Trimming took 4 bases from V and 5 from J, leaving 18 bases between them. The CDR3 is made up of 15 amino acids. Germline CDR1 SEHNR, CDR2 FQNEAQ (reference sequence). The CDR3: CASSWGRGGADEQYF. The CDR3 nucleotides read TGTGCCAGCAGCTGGGGTCGTGGGGGCGCGGACGAGCAGTACTTC.

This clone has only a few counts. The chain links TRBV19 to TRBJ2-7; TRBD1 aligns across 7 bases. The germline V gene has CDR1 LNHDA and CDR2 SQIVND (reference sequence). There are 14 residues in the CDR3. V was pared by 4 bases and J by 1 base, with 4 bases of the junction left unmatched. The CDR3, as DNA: TGTGCCAGTAGTAACTACAGGGGTTCCTACGAGCAGTACTTC. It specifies CASSNYRGSYEQYF.

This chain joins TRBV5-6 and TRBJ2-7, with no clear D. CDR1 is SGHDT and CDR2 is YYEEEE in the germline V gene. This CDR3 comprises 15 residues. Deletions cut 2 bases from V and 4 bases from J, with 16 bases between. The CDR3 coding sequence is TGTGCCAGCAGCTTCCAGACTTGGCCTGGGTACGAGCAGTACTTC. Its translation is CASSFQTWPGYEQYF. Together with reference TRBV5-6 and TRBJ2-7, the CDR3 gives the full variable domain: DAGVTQSPTHLIKTRGQQVTLRCSPKSGHDTVSWYQQALGQGPQFIFQYYEEEERQRGNFPDRFSGHQFPNYSSELNVNALLLGDSALYLCASSFQTWPGYEQYFGPGTRLTVT.

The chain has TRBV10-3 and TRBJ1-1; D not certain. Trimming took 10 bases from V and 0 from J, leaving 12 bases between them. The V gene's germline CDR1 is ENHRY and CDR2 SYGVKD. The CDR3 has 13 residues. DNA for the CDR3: TGTGCCAGTCAAAAAGATATGAACACTGAAGCTTTCTTT. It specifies CASQKDMNTEAFF.